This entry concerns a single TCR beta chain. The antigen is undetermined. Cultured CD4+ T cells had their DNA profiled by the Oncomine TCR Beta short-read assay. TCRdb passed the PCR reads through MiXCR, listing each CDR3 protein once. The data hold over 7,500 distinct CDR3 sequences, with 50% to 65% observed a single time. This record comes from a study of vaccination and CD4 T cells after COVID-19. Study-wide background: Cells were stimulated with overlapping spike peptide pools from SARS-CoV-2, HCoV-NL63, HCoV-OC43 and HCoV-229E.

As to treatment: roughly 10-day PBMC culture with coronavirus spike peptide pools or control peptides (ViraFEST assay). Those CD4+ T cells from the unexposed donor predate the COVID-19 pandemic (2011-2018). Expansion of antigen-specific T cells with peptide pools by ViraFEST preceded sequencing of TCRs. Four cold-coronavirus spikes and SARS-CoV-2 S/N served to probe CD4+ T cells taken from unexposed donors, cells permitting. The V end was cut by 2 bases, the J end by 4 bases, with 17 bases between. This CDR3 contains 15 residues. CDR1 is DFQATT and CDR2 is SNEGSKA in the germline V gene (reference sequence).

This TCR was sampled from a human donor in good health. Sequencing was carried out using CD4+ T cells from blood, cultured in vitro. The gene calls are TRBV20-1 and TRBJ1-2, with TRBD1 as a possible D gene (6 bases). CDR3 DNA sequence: TGCAGTGCTAGACCCCAGGGGAGGAGTAGCTATGGCTACACCTTC. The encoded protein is CSARPQGRSSYGYTF.